The text below deals with one T cell receptor (beta chain). These data belong to a study of cytomegalovirus exposure and HLA in healthy donors. 13 Jbeta primers and 60 Vbeta primers were used for the PCR. The protocol was immunoSEQ multiplex PCR, while the TCRdb copy is restricted to in-frame clones and leaves out a portion. The sample contains some 110,000 clones, 71% of which appear only once. Germline loops: CDR1 SGDLS, CDR2 YYNGEE. V lost 4 bases to trimming and J lost 0 bases, with 8 bases between them. This CDR3 has 13 amino acids. The sequence was collected from a female donor in good health and CMV-seronegative. The chain combines TRBV9 with TRBJ2-7; no definite D call. Sequencing was done on a sample of PBMCs. The CDR3 here is CASSPPSSYEQYF. The DNA of the CDR3 is TGTGCCAGCAGCCCACCGAGCTCCTACGAGCAGTACTTC.